Presented here are 32 T cell receptor beta chains from one specimen sequenced in a study of shared clonotypes between healthy human individuals. Profiling relied on immunoSEQ multiplex PCR, and the TCRdb table lists in-frame clones only, not all of them. The table includes about 600,000 clones, around 80% detected once. The sequencing sample was made of PBMCs. The receptors here all came from a woman in her 40s in good health. Some clones in this sample may be carry-over from other donors' samples.

The rearrangement links TRBV27 to TRBJ1-2; D remains ambiguous. V was trimmed by 5 bases and J by 2 bases, leaving 12 bases between them. The CDR3 runs 14 residues. The germline V gene encodes CDR1 MNHEY and CDR2 SMNVEV (reference sequence). This chain's CDR3 is CASSSGQKNYGYTF. In nucleotides, the CDR3 is TGTGCCAGCAGTAGCGGCCAGAAAAACTATGGCTACACCTTC.

This chain links TRBV27 with TRBJ2-5, with 8 bases matching TRBD2. The end of the DNA aligns better with TRBJ2-7, so the J call may be wrong. The CDR3 sequence is 13 residues long. From germline, CDR1 is MNHEY and CDR2 SMNVEV (reference sequence). In DNA form, the CDR3 reads TGTGCCAGCAGGGCGGGAGGAGGGTCCGAGCAGTACTTC. This sequence encodes CASRAGGGSEQYF.

The V gene is TRBV5-4, the J gene TRBJ2-7; 7 bases fit TRBD1. After removal of 0 bases from V and 0 bases from J, the junction contained 6 bases not matched to a gene. CDR3 length: 16 amino acids. The V gene's germline CDR1 is SGHNT and CDR2 YYREEE (reference sequence). This CDR3 is CASSLAGQTLSYEQYF. CDR3 DNA: TGTGCCAGCAGCTTGGCGGGACAGACCCTCTCCTACGAGCAGTACTTC.

The chain employs TRBV7-8 and TRBJ1-1; TRBD1 matches at 9 bases. This CDR3 is built from 17 residues. The ends lost 2 bases at V and 0 bases at J; junction bases unmatched: 7. The germline V gene encodes CDR1 SGHVS and CDR2 FQNEAQ. CDR3 sequence reads: CASSLTQGARVNTEAFF. The CDR3 region has the DNA TGTGCCAGCAGCTTAACACAGGGGGCGCGAGTGAACACTGAAGCTTTCTTT.

This sequence joins TRBV28 and TRBJ2-3; weak D call: TRBD1 (6 bases). Trimming removed 3 bases from V and 2 bases from J, with 12 bases in between. Per the germline V gene, CDR1 is MDHEN and CDR2 is SYDVKM. CDR3 size: 15 residues. The CDR3 protein is CASSLRGHYTDTQYF. CDR3 coding DNA: TGTGCCAGCAGTTTGAGGGGACACTACACAGATACGCAGTATTTT.

On this clone itself: The sample has other DNA sequences that encode this CDR3 too. This CDR3 is CASSPGSYEQYF. The CDR3 DNA reads as TGTGCCAGCTCACCCGGGAGTTACGAGCAGTACTTC. The chain uses TRBV18 and TRBJ2-7; tentatively, D is TRBD2 (6 bases). V gave up 3 bases and J gave up 4 bases, with 7 bases separating them. The CDR3 sequence is 12 residues long. Germline V CDR1 and CDR2: KGHSH, LQKENI.

This clone was found a few times. This sequence joins TRBV29-1 and TRBJ1-5, with unresolved D. This CDR3 is built from 13 residues. V gave up 7 bases and J gave up 3 bases, with 13 bases separating them. The germline V gene has CDR1 SQVTM and CDR2 ANQGSEA. CDR3 sequence (DNA): TGCAGCGCAACGGATGACCCCAATCAGCCCCAGCATTTT. This encodes CSATDDPNQPQHF.

The chain employs TRBV30 and TRBJ1-4; 7 positions agree with TRBD1. The junction had 12 bases not matched to a gene; V was cut back by 4 bases and J by 4 bases. Germline V CDR1 and CDR2: GTSNPN, SVGIG (reference sequence). CDR3 length equals 16 residues. The CDR3 DNA follows: TGTGCCTGGAACCTCCCCTGGACAGGACTTAATGAAAAACTGTTTTTT. Translated: CAWNLPWTGLNEKLFF.

The sample holds one count of this clone. The CDR3 sequence is CASSETVSGANVLTF. The DNA of the CDR3 is TGTGCCAGCAGTGAGACAGTATCTGGGGCCAACGTCCTGACTTTC. The chain combines TRBV2 with TRBJ2-6; D possibly corresponds to TRBD1 (5 bases). V was cut by 3 bases and J by 1 base, with 7 bases left in between. The CDR3 is 15 amino acids. Germline V gives CDR1 SNHLY, CDR2 FYNNEI.

The J gene is TRBJ2-7, the V gene TRBV6-5, with 8 bases matching TRBD1. The CDR3 extends over 16 amino acids. The germline V gene has CDR1 MNHEY and CDR2 SVGAGI. The ends lost 0 bases at V and 5 bases at J; junction bases unmatched: 9. The CDR3 nucleotides are TGTGCCAGCAGTTACTCGAGGACAGGGAGCCGGGACGAGCAGTACTTC. Translation gives CASSYSRTGSRDEQYF.

This clone appeared many times. The chain has TRBV2 and TRBJ2-2, with 7 bases aligning to TRBD2. CDR1 is SNHLY, CDR2 FYNNEI, per germline. J lost 0 bases, V lost 6 bases, and 7 bases had no gene match. The CDR3 runs to 16 residues. The CDR3 DNA reads TGTGCCAGCAGCTCCGCTAGCGGTGCGAACACCGGGGAGCTGTTTTTT. Translated, it gives CASSSASGANTGELFF.

The chain is built from TRBV7-3 and TRBJ2-5; 7 bases match TRBD1. Germline V gene sequence: CDR1 SGHTA, CDR2 FQGTGA. The CDR3 length is 16 residues. The ends lost 2 bases at V and 2 bases at J; junction bases unmatched: 8. This CDR3 is CASSLFSLTGQETQYF. In DNA form, the CDR3 reads TGTGCCAGCAGCTTATTCTCACTGACAGGGCAAGAGACCCAGTACTTC.

Only a few counts were recorded for this clone. Distinct nucleotide sequences in the sample also encode this CDR3. V is TRBV30 and J is TRBJ2-1; TRBD2 might be the D (7 bases). Germline values: CDR1 GTSNPN, CDR2 SVGIG (reference sequence). The CDR3 spans 15 residues. The germline V and J ends were trimmed by 0 bases and 8 bases, with 17 bases remaining between them. CDR3 protein: CAWSVSYRGADEQFF. CDR3 bases: TGTGCCTGGAGTGTTTCGTATCGGGGGGCTGATGAGCAGTTCTTC.

The chain couples TRBV11-2 to TRBJ2-7, with 11 nucleotides matching TRBD2. J was trimmed by 3 bases and V by 5 bases; bases with no gene match: 6. The CDR3 is 15 residues long. Germline values: CDR1 SGHAT, CDR2 FQNNGV. The CDR3 DNA reads TGTGCCAGCAGCGAAACTAGCGGGAGTAGCTACGAGCAGTACTTC. Its translation: CASSETSGSSYEQYF.

This clone was recorded once. The chain uses TRBV18 and TRBJ1-2, with a weak D call TRBD1 (6 bases). This CDR3 region has 16 residues. Germline values: CDR1 KGHSH, CDR2 LQKENI. The V end lost 5 bases, the J end lost 1 base, and 17 bases lay between the germline ends. The CDR3 protein is CASSEPGDTYNYGYTF. For the CDR3, the DNA is TGTGCCAGCTCAGAACCGGGGGACACATATAACTATGGCTACACCTTC.

The rearrangement links TRBV6-1 to TRBJ1-3; D uncertain. CDR1 and CDR2 (germline): MNHNS, SASEGT. The CDR3 spans 15 residues. V lost 1 base to trimming and J lost 0 bases, with 7 bases between them. For the CDR3, the DNA is TGTGCCAGCAGTGAAGGAGCGTTCTCTGGAAACACCATATATTTT. This sequence encodes CASSEGAFSGNTIYF.

The rearrangement joins TRBV11-2 to TRBJ1-1; no reliable D call. Trimming removed 3 bases at V and 2 bases at J, with 7 bases between. This CDR3 has 13 residues. CDR1 is SGHAT, CDR2 FQNNGV, per germline. As DNA, the CDR3 is TGTGCCAGCAGCTTCGGCCCTAACACTGAAGCTTTCTTT. Protein: CASSFGPNTEAFF.

A note on this clone: This likely stems from a read error, as it lies one base from a far larger clone. The chain is built from TRBV30 and TRBJ2-5, with D perhaps matching TRBD2 (6 bases). This CDR3 comprises 13 residues. The germline CDR1 and CDR2 sequences are GTSNPN and SVGIG (reference sequence). V lost 5 bases and J lost 1, with 11 bases in between. The CDR3 here is CAWGLGGQETQYF. CDR3 coding DNA: TGTGCCTGGGGGCTGGGGGGCCAAGAGACCCAGTACTTC.

The V and J genes are TRBV30 and TRBJ1-1; D might be TRBD1 (6 bases). With 4 bases removed from V and 11 bases from J, the gap between germline ends came to 17 bases. The CDR3 is made up of 12 amino acids. Germline CDR1 is GTSNPN and CDR2 is SVGIG (reference sequence). The CDR3 DNA follows: TGTGCCTGGACCTCCTGGGGGGGGCGGGCTTTCTTT. This codes for CAWTSWGGRAFF.

The chain joins TRBV28 to TRBJ2-7, with a weak D call TRBD1 (5 bases). Per the germline V gene, CDR1 is MDHEN and CDR2 is SYDVKM. The ends were cut back, 3 bases at V and 1 base at J, with 16 bases in the middle. This CDR3 is built from 16 residues. The CDR3 here is CASSLWGQGRSYEQYF. DNA for the CDR3: TGTGCCAGCAGTTTGTGGGGCCAGGGCCGTTCCTACGAGCAGTACTTC.

In this sample, this clone turned up a few times. The rearrangement uses TRBV4-3 and TRBJ2-7; 8 nucleotides match TRBD1. J gave up 8 bases and V 0 bases, and 9 bases lay outside the gene matches. The CDR3 contains 15 residues. CDR1 is LGHNA, CDR2 YSLEER, per germline. The CDR3 coding sequence is TGCGCCAGCAGCCAAGAAGGAGACAGGGGCGGCCAGCAGTACTTC. Amino acids: CASSQEGDRGGQQYF.

Regarding this clone: One base away lies a much larger clone, so this may be a sequencing read error. The sample holds other DNA sequences that translate to the same CDR3. The chain combines TRBV25-1 with TRBJ2-3, with D perhaps matching TRBD2 (6 bases). Germline CDR1 reads MGHDK; CDR2 reads SYGVNS. The CDR3 spans 16 residues. The CDR3 nucleotides are TGCGCCAGCAGTGGCCCCATAGCGGAGAGCACAGATACGCAGTATTTT. This gives the protein CASSGPIAESTDTQYF.

The chain is built from TRBV6-6 and TRBJ2-1, with D perhaps given as TRBD1 or TRBD2 (5 bases each). Germline CDR1 and CDR2: MNHNY and SVGAGI (reference sequence). The CDR3 is made up of 13 amino acids. The V end was cut by 6 bases, the J end by 9 bases, with 15 bases between. The CDR3 region has the DNA TGTGCCAGCAGGGGACCCGGAGAGGGTGAGCAGTTCTTC. Its translation: CASRGPGEGEQFF.

The rearrangement links TRBV4-1 to TRBJ2-7; weak D call: TRBD1 (6 bases). V was clipped by 1 base and J by 5 bases, with 12 bases between them. Germline V lookup: CDR1 MGHRA, CDR2 YSYEKL. The CDR3 loop spans 14 amino acids. The chain's CDR3 is CASSQAGTTHEQYF. CDR3 DNA sequence: TGCGCCAGCAGCCAAGCCGGGACAACCCACGAGCAGTACTTC.

This sequence joins TRBV18 and TRBJ2-7; maybe TRBD1 (7 bases). Trimming removed 5 bases from V and 3 bases from J, with 17 bases in between. This CDR3 is 15 amino acids long. Germline V gene lookup returns CDR1 KGHSH and CDR2 LQKENI. For the CDR3, the DNA is TGTGCCAGCTCAATGGGCGGGACAGAAGGCTACGAGCAGTACTTC. It yields the protein CASSMGGTEGYEQYF.

The sample holds one count of this clone. The chain joins TRBV18 to TRBJ1-2; tentative D call: TRBD1 (6 bases). Trimming removed 2 bases from V and 8 bases from J, with 6 bases in between. From germline, CDR1 is KGHSH and CDR2 LQKENI. CDR3 size: 11 residues. CDR3 residues: CASSPDRGYTF. In DNA, the CDR3 is TGTGCCAGCTCACCAGACAGGGGCTACACCTTC. The full variable domain, rest sourced from reference TRBV18 and TRBJ1-2, is NAGVMQNPRHLVRRRGQEARLRCSPMKGHSHVYWYRQLPEEGLKFMVYLQKENIIDESGMPKERFSAEFPKEGPSILRIQQVVRGDSAAYFCASSPDRGYTFGSGTRLTVV.

The V call is TRBV4-1, the J call TRBJ1-1; the match to TRBD1 covers 10 bases. Germline V CDR1 and CDR2: MGHRA, YSYEKL. The junction had 3 bases not matched to a gene; V was cut back by 3 bases and J by 5 bases. This CDR3 comprises 14 residues. CDR3 sequence (DNA): TGCGCCAGCAGCCACTTGGACAGGGGGACTGAAGCTTTCTTT. This gives the protein CASSHLDRGTEAFF.

J is TRBJ2-7 and V is TRBV18, with 12 nucleotides matching TRBD1. The germline V gene encodes CDR1 KGHSH and CDR2 LQKENI. The CDR3 covers 13 residues. V lost 10 bases to trimming and J lost 4 bases; unmatched junction nucleotides: 5. The CDR3 here is CATGTGGRYEQYF. The CDR3 region has the DNA TGTGCCACCGGGACAGGGGGCAGGTACGAGCAGTACTTC. The complete variable domain, with remaining parts taken from reference TRBV18 and TRBJ2-7, reads NAGVMQNPRHLVRRRGQEARLRCSPMKGHSHVYWYRQLPEEGLKFMVYLQKENIIDESGMPKERFSAEFPKEGPSILRIQQVVRGDSAAYFCATGTGGRYEQYFGPGTRLTVT.

Concerning this clone itself: A far more abundant clone sits one base away, making this likely a read error. Other DNA sequences in this sample translate to the same CDR3. The CDR3: CASSVGTSGSSSYEQYF. The DNA of the CDR3 is TGTGCCAGCAGCGTAGGGACTAGCGGGAGCAGCTCCTACGAGCAGTACTTC. The J gene is TRBJ2-7, the V gene TRBV9, with 13 bases lining up with TRBD2. Trimming removed 0 bases from V and 0 bases from J; junction bases left unmatched: 3. The CDR3 totals 17 residues. Per the germline V gene, CDR1 is SGDLS and CDR2 is YYNGEE.

This chain links TRBV28 with TRBJ2-2; 9 nucleotides align to TRBD1. Trimming took 10 bases from V and 4 from J; bases not matched to a gene: 7. The V gene's germline CDR1 is MDHEN and CDR2 SYDVKM. This CDR3 contains 14 residues. The CDR3 DNA follows: TGTGCCACCCCGGGACAGGGTCGCACCGGGGAGCTGTTTTTT. This sequence encodes CATPGQGRTGELFF.

V and J are TRBV5-5 and TRBJ1-5; D is undetermined. Germline CDR1 is SGHKS and CDR2 is YYEKEE (reference sequence). V was pared by 6 bases and J by 7 bases, with 17 bases between. The CDR3 loop spans 14 amino acids. This chain's CDR3 is CASTQNADGQPQHF. The DNA of the CDR3 is TGTGCCAGCACCCAGAATGCGGATGGGCAGCCCCAGCATTTT.

The chain has TRBV6-1 and TRBJ1-2; 11 bases line up with TRBD1. CDR1 and CDR2 (germline): MNHNS, SASEGT. Germline trimming cut 7 bases from V and 4 bases from J; bases unmatched to any gene: 5. This CDR3 comprises 14 residues. The CDR3 protein is CASTGQGAGYGYTF. In nucleotides, the CDR3 is TGTGCCAGCACTGGACAGGGGGCAGGCTATGGCTACACCTTC.